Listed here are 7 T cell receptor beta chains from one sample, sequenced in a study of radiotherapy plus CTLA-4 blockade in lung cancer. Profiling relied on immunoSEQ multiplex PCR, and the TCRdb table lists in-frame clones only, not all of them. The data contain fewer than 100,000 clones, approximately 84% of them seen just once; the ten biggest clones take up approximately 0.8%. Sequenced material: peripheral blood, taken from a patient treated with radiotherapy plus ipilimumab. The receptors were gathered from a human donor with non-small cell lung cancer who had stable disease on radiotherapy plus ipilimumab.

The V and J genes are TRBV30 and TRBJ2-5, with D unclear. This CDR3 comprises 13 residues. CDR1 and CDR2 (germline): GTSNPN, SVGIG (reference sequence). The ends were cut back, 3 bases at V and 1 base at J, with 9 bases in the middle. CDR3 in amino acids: CAWRTYFQETQYF. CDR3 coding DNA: TGTGCCTGGAGAACTTACTTCCAAGAGACCCAGTACTTC.

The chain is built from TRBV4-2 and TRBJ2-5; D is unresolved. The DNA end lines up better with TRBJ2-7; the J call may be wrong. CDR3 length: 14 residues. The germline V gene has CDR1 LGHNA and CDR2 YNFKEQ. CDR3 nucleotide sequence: TGTGCCAGCAGCCAAGCGGCAAACTCCTACGAGCAGTACTTC. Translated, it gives CASSQAANSYEQYF.

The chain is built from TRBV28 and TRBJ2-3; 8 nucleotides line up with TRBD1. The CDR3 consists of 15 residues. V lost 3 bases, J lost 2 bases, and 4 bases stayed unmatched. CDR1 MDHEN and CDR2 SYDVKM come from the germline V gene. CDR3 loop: CASSLWTGYTDTQYF. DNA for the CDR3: TGTGCCAGCAGTTTGTGGACAGGGTACACAGATACGCAGTATTTT.

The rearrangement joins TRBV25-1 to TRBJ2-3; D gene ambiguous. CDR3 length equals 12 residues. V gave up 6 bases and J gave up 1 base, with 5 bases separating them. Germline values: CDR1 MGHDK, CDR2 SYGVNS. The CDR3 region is CASSKGTDTQYF. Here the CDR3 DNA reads TGTGCCAGCAGCAAGGGCACAGATACGCAGTATTTT.

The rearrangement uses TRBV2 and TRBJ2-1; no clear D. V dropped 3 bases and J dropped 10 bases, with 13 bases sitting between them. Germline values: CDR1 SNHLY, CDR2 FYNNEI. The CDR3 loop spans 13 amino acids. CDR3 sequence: CASSDRARTEQFF. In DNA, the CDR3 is TGTGCCAGCAGTGATAGAGCGCGGACCGAGCAGTTCTTC.

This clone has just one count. Here the CDR3 DNA reads TGTGCCAGCCGGACAGAATCAAACACTGAAGCTTTCTTT. Protein: CASRTESNTEAFF. V is TRBV7-9 and J is TRBJ1-1; a possible D gene is TRBD1 (6 bases). The V gene's germline CDR1 is SEHNR and CDR2 FQNEAQ (reference sequence). CDR3 size: 13 residues. V was clipped by 8 bases and J by 2 bases, with 12 bases between them.

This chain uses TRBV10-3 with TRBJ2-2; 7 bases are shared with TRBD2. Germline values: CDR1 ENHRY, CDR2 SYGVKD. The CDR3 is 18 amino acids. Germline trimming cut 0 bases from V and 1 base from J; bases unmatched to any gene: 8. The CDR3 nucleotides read TGTGCCATCAGTGAGTCGAGTTGGGAGGGCCAGAACACCGGGGAGCTGTTTTTT. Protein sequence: CAISESSWEGQNTGELFF.